A selection of T cell receptor beta chains follows, all from one sample in a study of blood T cell repertoires in COVID-19. Using immunoSEQ multiplex PCR, the repertoire was profiled, and TCRdb retains in-frame clones only, with some absent. The data show 60,000 to 90,000 clones, 90% seen once. The sequenced sample was peripheral blood. These receptors originate from an elderly woman with acute or convalescent COVID-19. CDR3s include the opening cysteine and the closing phenylalanine or tryptophan. Each record gives: D gene, V gene, J gene, CDR3 DNA, CDR3 protein. D genes are given only for firm matches.

d_call: TRBD1
v_call: TRBV7-2
j_call: TRBJ1-2
cdr3_nt: TGTGCCAGCAGCCCACGACAGGGGTCCTATGGCTACACCTTC
cdr3_aa: CASSPRQGSYGYTF

d_call: TRBD1
v_call: TRBV18
j_call: TRBJ2-3
cdr3_nt: TGTGCCAGCTCACTACAGGGGGCAGGTACAGATACGCAGTATTTT
cdr3_aa: CASSLQGAGTDTQYF

d_call: -
v_call: TRBV24-1
j_call: TRBJ2-1
cdr3_nt: TGTGCCACCAGTGATTTGACACCGTCGGGGGACAATGAGCAGTTCTTC
cdr3_aa: CATSDLTPSGDNEQFF

d_call: TRBD1
v_call: TRBV7-9
j_call: TRBJ1-4
cdr3_nt: TGTGCCAGCAGCTTAGCAGAAACAGGGGGAACTGAAAAACTGTTTTTT
cdr3_aa: CASSLAETGGTEKLFF

d_call: TRBD2
v_call: TRBV9
j_call: TRBJ2-1
cdr3_nt: TGTGCCAGCAGCGTGACTAGCGGGGGGGCATGGAATGAGCAGTTCTTC
cdr3_aa: CASSVTSGGAWNEQFF

d_call: -
v_call: TRBV5-1
j_call: TRBJ2-5
cdr3_nt: TGCGCCAGCAGCGGCGGGGGCCTGAGAGAGACCCAGTACTTC
cdr3_aa: CASSGGGLRETQYF

d_call: -
v_call: TRBV5-8
j_call: TRBJ1-3
cdr3_nt: TGTGCCAGCAGCTTGGTTAGGAGACAGTCTGGAAACACCATATATTTT
cdr3_aa: CASSLVRRQSGNTIYF

d_call: -
v_call: TRBV5-1
j_call: TRBJ2-3
cdr3_nt: TGCGCCAGCAGCTTGGGGTTCAGGGGCGATACGCAGTATTTT
cdr3_aa: CASSLGFRGDTQYF

d_call: -
v_call: TRBV28
j_call: TRBJ1-6
cdr3_nt: TGTGCCAGCAGTTTACAGGGGCCTTCGACTTCACCCCTCCACTTT
cdr3_aa: CASSLQGPSTSPLHF

d_call: -
v_call: TRBV5-1
j_call: TRBJ2-7
cdr3_nt: TGCGCCAGCAGCGTAACAGCGGACTACGAGCAGTACTTC
cdr3_aa: CASSVTADYEQYF

d_call: -
v_call: TRBV6-5
j_call: TRBJ1-1
cdr3_nt: TGTGCCAGCAGTTACTCGTCGCGTGGCACTGAAGCTTTCTTT
cdr3_aa: CASSYSSRGTEAFF

d_call: TRBD2
v_call: TRBV10-3
j_call: TRBJ2-7
cdr3_nt: TGTGCCATCAGGACCGGGGGGAATTTCAACGAGCAGTACTTC
cdr3_aa: CAIRTGGNFNEQYF

d_call: TRBD2
v_call: TRBV19
j_call: TRBJ2-1
cdr3_nt: TGTGCCAGTAGTATATCAGTAGCGGGGGCCTACAATGAGCAGTTCTTC
cdr3_aa: CASSISVAGAYNEQFF

d_call: -
v_call: TRBV6-5
j_call: TRBJ2-7
cdr3_nt: TGTGCCAGCAGTTACACTAACTCCAGGGGTTACGAGCAGTACTTC
cdr3_aa: CASSYTNSRGYEQYF

d_call: -
v_call: TRBV10-3
j_call: TRBJ2-7
cdr3_nt: TGTGCCATCAGTGAGTCGACACAGGCTCTCTACTTC
cdr3_aa: CAISESTQALYF

d_call: TRBD1
v_call: TRBV4-3
j_call: TRBJ1-3
cdr3_nt: TGCGCCAGCAGCCAAGGGACAGGTTCCTCTGGAAACACCATATATTTT
cdr3_aa: CASSQGTGSSGNTIYF

d_call: TRBD1
v_call: TRBV18
j_call: TRBJ2-7
cdr3_nt: TGTGCCAGCTCACCGAATCCGGGACAGGGGTTCGAGCAGTACTTC
cdr3_aa: CASSPNPGQGFEQYF

d_call: -
v_call: TRBV6-1
j_call: TRBJ1-2
cdr3_nt: TGTGCCAGCAGTGACGACGTTAAGGGAGGACTCCTATATGGCTACACCTTC
cdr3_aa: CASSDDVKGGLLYGYTF